The next 14 T cell receptor beta chains were all read from a single sample in a study of blood T cell repertoires in COVID-19. Using immunoSEQ multiplex PCR, the repertoire was profiled, and TCRdb retains in-frame clones only, with some absent. The sample consists of roughly 500,000 clones, roughly 90% of them appearing once. Sequenced material: PBMCs or T cells enriched from blood (not recorded which). These receptors were collected from a woman between 40 and 55 years old who had recovered from COVID-19.

V gene TRBV7-2 combines with J gene TRBJ2-5; 12 nucleotides align to TRBD2. V lost 4 bases to trimming and J lost 7 bases; unmatched junction nucleotides: 7. The germline V gene has CDR1 SGHTA and CDR2 FQGNSA. The CDR3 is 15 amino acids. CDR3: CASSSGLAGRGTQYF. The DNA of the CDR3 is TGTGCCAGCAGCTCGGGACTAGCGGGCCGGGGGACCCAGTACTTC. Full variable domain (outside the CDR3, taken from reference TRBV7-2 and TRBJ2-5): GAGVSQSPSNKVTEKGKDVELRCDPISGHTALYWYRQSLGQGLEFLIYFQGNSAPDKSGLPSDRFSAERTGGSVSTLTIQRTQQEDSAVYLCASSSGLAGRGTQYFGPGTRLLVL.

The chain carries TRBV25-1 and TRBJ1-5; D is ambiguous. V was trimmed by 5 bases and J by 5 bases, leaving 10 bases between them. This CDR3 region has 13 residues. Germline assignment: CDR1 MGHDK and CDR2 SYGVNS. As DNA, the CDR3 is TGTGCCAGCAGTAACGCCGGGGATCAGCCCCAGCATTTT. Amino acids: CASSNAGDQPQHF.

The CDR3 here is CASRNGGLYNEQFF. CDR3 nucleotides: TGCGCCAGCAGGAACGGCGGACTCTACAATGAGCAGTTCTTC. This chain links TRBV5-1 with TRBJ2-1; D might be TRBD2 (5 bases). CDR3 size: 14 residues. The germline V gene has CDR1 SGHRS and CDR2 YFSETQ. V gave up 5 bases and J gave up 3 bases, with 12 bases separating them.

The chain combines TRBV7-2 with TRBJ2-1; 7 bases match TRBD2. V was clipped by 1 base and J by 3 bases; unmatched bases: 6. CDR1 SGHTA and CDR2 FQGNSA come from the germline V gene. The CDR3 is 16 amino acids. As DNA, the CDR3 is TGTGCCAGCAGCTTAGTTGCGGGAGAGGTCTACAATGAGCAGTTCTTC. This sequence encodes CASSLVAGEVYNEQFF.

This clone appeared a few times. The chain joins TRBV5-1 to TRBJ2-7, with 7 bases fitting TRBD1. Germline V lookup: CDR1 SGHRS, CDR2 YFSETQ. With 4 bases clipped from V and 5 bases from J, the junction kept 12 bases outside the gene matches. The length of the CDR3 is 15 residues. The CDR3 spells CASSLSTGSVNEQYF. As DNA, the CDR3 is TGCGCCAGCAGCCTTTCGACAGGGTCCGTGAACGAGCAGTACTTC.

The V and J genes are TRBV29-1 and TRBJ2-5; D is unresolved. V was trimmed by 1 base and J by 5 bases, leaving 8 bases between them. The V gene's germline CDR1 is SQVTM and CDR2 ANQGSEA. This CDR3 has 12 amino acids. The CDR3 DNA sequence: TGCAGCGTTGAAGTGTCCGGTGAGACCCAGTACTTC. It is translated as CSVEVSGETQYF.

The chain employs TRBV7-2 and TRBJ2-1; unclear D gene. V lost 2 bases and J lost 0, with 8 bases in between. The CDR3 has 15 residues. Germline CDR1 and CDR2: SGHTA and FQGNSA. CDR3 nucleotides: TGTGCCAGCAGCTTATCCCCAGGCTCCTACAATGAGCAGTTCTTC. Translation gives CASSLSPGSYNEQFF.

V gene TRBV27 combines with J gene TRBJ2-2, with 10 bases fitting TRBD1. Germline CDR1 reads MNHEY; CDR2 reads SMNVEV (reference sequence). The CDR3 covers 16 residues. V was pared by 4 bases and J by 4 bases, with 6 bases of the junction left unmatched. CDR3 sequence: CASSSIRDRGTGELFF. The CDR3, as DNA: TGTGCCAGCAGTTCCATCCGGGACAGGGGCACCGGGGAGCTGTTTTTT.

The genes are TRBV10-3 and TRBJ1-5, with D hard to call. Germline V CDR1 and CDR2: ENHRY, SYGVKD. This CDR3 has 14 residues. V lost 7 bases and J 2 bases, leaving 12 bases between the germline ends. The CDR3 region is CAITAGFGNQPQHF. The CDR3 nucleotides read TGTGCCATCACGGCCGGGTTTGGCAATCAGCCCCAGCATTTT.

This chain joins TRBV7-2 and TRBJ2-2, with D possibly matching TRBD2 (5 bases). V dropped 3 bases and J dropped 2 bases, with 10 bases sitting between them. The CDR3 extends over 15 amino acids. The germline V gene has CDR1 SGHTA and CDR2 FQGNSA. CDR3 in DNA: TGTGCCAGCAGCTTCGGACTGGATAACACCGGGGAGCTGTTTTTT. It specifies CASSFGLDNTGELFF.

The J gene is TRBJ1-1, the V gene TRBV29-1; D is possibly TRBD1 (5 bases). The CDR3 runs 12 residues. Deletions cut 7 bases from V and 10 bases from J, with 19 bases between. Germline V CDR1 and CDR2: SQVTM, ANQGSEA. The CDR3 coding sequence is TGCAGCGCCCGAAGGGGCACTGTCAGAGCTTTCTTT. It yields the protein CSARRGTVRAFF. Filled out from reference TRBV29-1 and TRBJ1-1, the complete variable domain reads SAVISQKPSRDICQRGTSLTIQCQVDSQVTMMFWYRQQPGQSLTLIATANQGSEATYESGFVIDKFPISRPNLTFSTLTVSNMSPEDSSIYLCSARRGTVRAFFGQGTRLTVV.

This clone showed up just once. The chain joins TRBV25-1 to TRBJ2-1; D call uncertain. Germline CDR1 MGHDK, CDR2 SYGVNS. The CDR3 has 15 residues. The V gene lost 1 base and the J gene lost 5 bases, with 12 bases spanning the gap. The CDR3 reads CASSEWRNMDNEQFF. The CDR3 DNA reads as TGTGCCAGCAGTGAATGGCGGAATATGGACAATGAGCAGTTCTTC.

To note about this clone: Compared with germline, one end of the junction differs, possibly owing to a read error. The chain uses TRBV7-2 and TRBJ2-7, with 14 bases identical to TRBD2. From germline, CDR1 is SGHTA and CDR2 FQGNSA. This CDR3 is built from 14 residues. CDR3 loop: CASSLGTSGSTSLF. For the CDR3, the DNA is TGTGCCAGCAGTTTAGGGACTAGCGGGAGCACCTCCCTCTTC. The entire variable domain, with the rest obtained from reference TRBV7-2 and TRBJ2-7, is as follows: GAGVSQSPSNKVTEKGKDVELRCDPISGHTALYWYRQSLGQGLEFLIYFQGNSAPDKSGLPSDRFSAERTGGSVSTLTIQRTQQEDSAVYLCASSLGTSGSTSLFGPGTRLTVT.

This clone has just a few counts. The V gene is TRBV18, the J gene TRBJ2-7, with 11 bases fitting TRBD2. This CDR3 comprises 14 residues. The V gene's germline CDR1 is KGHSH and CDR2 LQKENI. The J segment lost 6 bases and the V segment lost 4 bases, leaving 5 bases of the junction unmatched. Written as DNA, the CDR3 is TGTGCCAGCTCACAACTAGCGGGAGAAGTCGAGCAGTACTTC. Protein: CASSQLAGEVEQYF.